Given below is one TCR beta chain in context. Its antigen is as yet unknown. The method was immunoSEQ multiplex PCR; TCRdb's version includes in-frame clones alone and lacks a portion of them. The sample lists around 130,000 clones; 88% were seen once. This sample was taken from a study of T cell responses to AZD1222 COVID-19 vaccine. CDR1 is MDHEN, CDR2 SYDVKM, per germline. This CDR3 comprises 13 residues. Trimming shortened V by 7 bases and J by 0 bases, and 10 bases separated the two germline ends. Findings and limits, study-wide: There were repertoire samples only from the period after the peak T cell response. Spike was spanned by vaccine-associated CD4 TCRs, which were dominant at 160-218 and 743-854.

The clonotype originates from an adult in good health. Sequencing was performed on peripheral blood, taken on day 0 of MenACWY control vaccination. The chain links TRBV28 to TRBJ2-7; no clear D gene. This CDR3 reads CASTLADSYEQYF. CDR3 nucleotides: TGTGCCAGCACGCTGGCAGACTCCTACGAGCAGTACTTC.